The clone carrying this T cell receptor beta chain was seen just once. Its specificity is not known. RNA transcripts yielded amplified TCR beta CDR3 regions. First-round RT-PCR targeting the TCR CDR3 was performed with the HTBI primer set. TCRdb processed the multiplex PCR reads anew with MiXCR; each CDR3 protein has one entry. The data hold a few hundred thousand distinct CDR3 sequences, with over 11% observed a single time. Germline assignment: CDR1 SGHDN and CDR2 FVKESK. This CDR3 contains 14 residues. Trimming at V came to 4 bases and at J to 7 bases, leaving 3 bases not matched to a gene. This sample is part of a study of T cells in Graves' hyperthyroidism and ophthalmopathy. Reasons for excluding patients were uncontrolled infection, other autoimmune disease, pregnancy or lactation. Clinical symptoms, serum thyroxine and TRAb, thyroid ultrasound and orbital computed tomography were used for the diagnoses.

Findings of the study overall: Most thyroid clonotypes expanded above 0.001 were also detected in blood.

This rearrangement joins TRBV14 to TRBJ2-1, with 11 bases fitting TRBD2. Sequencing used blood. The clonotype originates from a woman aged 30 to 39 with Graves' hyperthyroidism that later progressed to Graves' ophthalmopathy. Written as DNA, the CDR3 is TGTGCCAGCAGCCGACTAGCGGGATTAAATGAGCAGTTCTTC. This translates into CASSRLAGLNEQFF.